This T cell receptor beta chain derives from a study of spatial heterogeneity in lung cancer. Study context: The donor population consisted of 72 patients with untreated, early-stage non-small cell lung cancer.

TCRdb used MiXCR to reprocess the 5' RACE reads, holding one entry per CDR3 protein. This table holds more than 25,000 distinct CDR3 sequences, 5% to 6.5% found once. This clonotype came up a few times. At one end the junction does not follow the germline gene, possibly because of a read error. CDR3 length: 16 amino acids. Germline V gene lookup returns CDR1 ENHRY and CDR2 SYGVKD. The time point is: blood at routine non-recurrence follow-up after resection. From tumor, nontumor lung or frozen PBMC, whole RNA was taken unsorted for sequencing. This TCR came from a male donor with early-stage non-small cell lung cancer. The material sequenced was PBMCs, taken at follow-up. The rearrangement links TRBV10-3 to TRBJ2-5, with 7 bases fitting TRBD2. The CDR3, as DNA: TGTGCCATTAGTGAATCTCGGACGGGAGGTCAGGAGACCCAGTACTTC. Translation gives CAISESRTGGQETQYF.